One T cell receptor (beta chain) is described in this entry. This record belongs to a study of control samples from healthy donors and cancer patients. The data were produced by immunoSEQ multiplex PCR, yet TCRdb's version contains in-frame clones alone and is incomplete. The sample has about 130,000 clones; about 92% are singletons. V gave up 5 bases and J gave up 9 bases, with 7 bases separating them. This CDR3 comprises 11 residues. The TCR comes from a man older than 75 with head and neck cancer. This rearrangement joins TRBV12-3 or TRBV12-4 to TRBJ1-4, with D uncertain. The sequencing input was PBMCs. This CDR3 reads CASSETQKLFF. For the CDR3, the DNA is TGTGCCAGCAGTGAGACACAAAAACTGTTTTTT.